The 24 T cell receptor beta chains below were found in one sample sequenced in a study of T cell responses to AZD1222 COVID-19 vaccine. Method: immunoSEQ multiplex PCR; TCRdb's copy keeps in-frame clones and lacks some. The sample lists 130,000 or so clones, about 92% seen once, with more than 0.85% in the top ten. The sequencing here drew on peripheral blood, taken on day 0 of MenACWY control vaccination. These receptors came from an adult in good health.

This rearrangement joins TRBV5-1 to TRBJ1-1, with D possibly being TRBD1 (5 bases). Germline CDR1 SGHRS, CDR2 YFSETQ. Trimming cost V 4 bases and J 3 bases, with 13 bases left between them. The length of the CDR3 is 14 residues. The CDR3 region is CASSRQSGYTEAFF. In nucleotides, the CDR3 is TGCGCCAGCAGCCGCCAGTCAGGGTACACTGAAGCTTTCTTT.

J is TRBJ2-1 and V is TRBV6-2 or TRBV6-3, with TRBD2 identical over 7 bases. The trim removed 5 bases at V and 5 bases at J, leaving 6 bases unmatched. There are 14 residues in the CDR3. Looked up from germline, CDR1 is MNHEY and CDR2 is SVGEGT. The CDR3 sequence is CASSIIGTNNEQFF. The CDR3, as DNA: TGTGCCAGCAGTATAATAGGGACTAACAATGAGCAGTTCTTC.

V gene TRBV30 combines with J gene TRBJ1-4, with a weak D call TRBD1 (5 bases). V was shortened by 5 bases and J by 8 bases, with 9 bases between the two germline ends. CDR3 length equals 11 residues. From germline, CDR1 is GTSNPN and CDR2 SVGIG (reference sequence). Here the CDR3 reads CAWEGAEKLFF. The CDR3 DNA is TGTGCCTGGGAAGGGGCCGAAAAACTGTTTTTT.

V usage is TRBV19 and J usage is TRBJ2-1, with 7 positions matching TRBD1. With 6 bases clipped from V and 5 bases from J, the junction kept 7 bases outside the gene matches. The CDR3 totals 14 residues. Per germline, CDR1 LNHDA and CDR2 SQIVND (reference sequence). CDR3 coding DNA: TGTGCCAGTAGCGCCCCTGGGACAGACAATGAGCAGTTCTTC. Translating gives CASSAPGTDNEQFF. The whole variable domain, filled in from reference TRBV19 and TRBJ2-1, reads DGGITQSPKYLFRKEGQNVTLSCEQNLNHDAMYWYRQDPGQGLRLIYYSQIVNDFQKGDIAEGYSVSREKKESFPLTVTSAQKNPTAFYLCASSAPGTDNEQFFGPGTRLTVL.

V gene TRBV19 combines with J gene TRBJ2-5; D is ambiguous. V dropped 6 bases and J dropped 3 bases, with 5 bases sitting between them. Germline V gives CDR1 LNHDA, CDR2 SQIVND (reference sequence). The CDR3 extends over 11 amino acids. CDR3: CASRYEETQYF. CDR3 coding DNA: TGTGCCAGTAGGTACGAAGAGACCCAGTACTTC.

The chain has TRBV6-2 or TRBV6-3 and TRBJ1-1, with TRBD1 as a possible D gene (5 bases). V dropped 4 bases and J dropped 4 bases, with 10 bases sitting between them. CDR1 and CDR2 from the germline V gene are MNHEY and SVGEGT. The length of the CDR3 is 13 residues. The CDR3 sequence: CASSSDSGTEAFF. The CDR3 nucleotides are TGTGCCAGCAGTTCAGACAGTGGCACTGAAGCTTTCTTT.

The sample holds one count of this clone. The CDR3 sequence is CASSRVLAGYNEQFF. Here the CDR3 DNA reads TGTGCCAGTAGCAGGGTCCTAGCGGGGTACAATGAGCAGTTCTTC. This chain links TRBV19 with TRBJ2-1; 9 bases agree with TRBD2. Germline CDR1 and CDR2: LNHDA and SQIVND (reference sequence). The CDR3 is 15 amino acids. V lost 6 bases to trimming and J lost 4 bases; unmatched junction nucleotides: 7.

The chain combines TRBV30 with TRBJ1-1; 10 bases are a match to TRBD1. The junction had 5 bases not matched to a gene; V was cut back by 4 bases and J by 6 bases. The CDR3 runs to 13 residues. Germline values: CDR1 GTSNPN, CDR2 SVGIG (reference sequence). Here the CDR3 reads CAWNRQGAAEAFF. In DNA form, the CDR3 reads TGTGCCTGGAATCGACAGGGGGCAGCTGAAGCTTTCTTT.

This chain links TRBV9 with TRBJ2-5; 11 bases align to TRBD2. Trimming removed 2 bases from V and 5 bases from J; junction bases left unmatched: 2. CDR1 SGDLS and CDR2 YYNGEE come from the germline V gene. The CDR3 runs 14 residues. Written as DNA, the CDR3 is TGTGCCAGCAGCGTTTGGACTAGCGGGGAGACCCAGTACTTC. It encodes CASSVWTSGETQYF.

J is TRBJ1-3 and V is TRBV7-2; D remains unclear. With 4 bases removed from V and 2 bases from J, the gap between germline ends came to 6 bases. The length of the CDR3 is 13 residues. Germline CDR1 and CDR2: SGHTA and FQGNSA. The CDR3 protein is CASSSRAGNTIYF. Written as DNA, the CDR3 is TGTGCCAGCAGCTCCCGGGCTGGAAACACCATATATTTT.

This rearrangement joins TRBV10-3 to TRBJ2-1; D is undetermined. Germline assignment: CDR1 ENHRY and CDR2 SYGVKD. Between the trimmed V and J ends, which lost 0 bases and 1 base, there was a span of 10 bases. The length of the CDR3 is 16 residues. Here the CDR3 DNA reads TGTGCCATCAGTGAGTCGTTTGAGAGTTCCTACAATGAGCAGTTCTTC. This encodes CAISESFESSYNEQFF.

There are a few counts of this clone. The CDR3 DNA sequence: TGTGCCAGCAGCTTAGTTGACCAGCCCCAGCATTTT. Translating gives CASSLVDQPQHF. The chain has TRBV7-9 and TRBJ1-5; D remains ambiguous. Germline V gene lookup returns CDR1 SEHNR and CDR2 FQNEAQ (reference sequence). The CDR3 has 12 amino acids. Trimming stripped 1 base from V and 7 bases from J, with 5 bases between.

The chain carries TRBV15 and TRBJ2-3; D gene unclear. CDR1 and CDR2 (germline): LNHNV, YYDKDF (reference sequence). V lost 3 bases, J lost 3 bases, and 16 bases lay in between. This CDR3 is built from 16 residues. In DNA form, the CDR3 reads TGTGCCACCAGCAGTGATTGGATGGCCTCTACAGATACGCAGTATTTT. The encoded protein is CATSSDWMASTDTQYF.

The chain employs TRBV9 and TRBJ1-2; 7 bases are shared with TRBD1. V shed 0 bases, J shed 12 bases, and the junction held 11 bases outside the gene matches. CDR1 and CDR2 from the germline V gene are SGDLS and YYNGEE. CDR3 length: 14 residues. CDR3: CASSVVSSGQMNTF. The CDR3 DNA sequence: TGTGCCAGCAGCGTAGTGTCTTCGGGACAGATGAACACCTTC.

This chain connects TRBV15 to TRBJ2-3, with TRBD2 matching 8 bases. Losses at the gene ends were 1 base for V and 2 bases for J; bases not matched to a gene: 11. This CDR3 contains 18 residues. Germline lookup yields CDR1 LNHNV and CDR2 YYDKDF (reference sequence). For the CDR3, the DNA is TGTGCCACCAGCAGAGGGGGACTAAGCGGGGGATACACAGATACGCAGTATTTT. Residues: CATSRGGLSGGYTDTQYF.

The chain joins TRBV6-2 or TRBV6-3 to TRBJ2-7; 7 positions agree with TRBD1. CDR1 and CDR2 from the germline V gene are MNHEY and SVGEGT. V was clipped by 4 bases and J by 2 bases; unmatched bases: 2. The CDR3 is 13 residues long. This CDR3 reads CASSFGTAYEQYF. DNA of the CDR3: TGTGCCAGCAGTTTCGGGACAGCCTACGAGCAGTACTTC.

The chain uses TRBV5-8 and TRBJ1-1; D remains unclear. Germline loops: CDR1 SGHTS, CDR2 YDEGEE. Trimming stripped 4 bases from V and 4 bases from J, with 23 bases between. The length of the CDR3 is 17 residues. DNA for the CDR3: TGTGCCAGCAGCCTCCTCCGTCGTTCTACGAGTCCCACTGAAGCTTTCTTT. Translating gives CASSLLRRSTSPTEAFF.

This chain connects TRBV13 to TRBJ1-1, with a tentative D call TRBD1 (6 bases). The V gene's germline CDR1 is PRHDT and CDR2 FYEKMQ (reference sequence). This CDR3 spans 13 amino acids. Trimming shortened V by 7 bases and J by 3 bases, and 12 bases separated the two germline ends. CDR3 bases: TGTGCCAGCAAAGGGGGGTGGGACACTGAAGCTTTCTTT. Translation gives CASKGGWDTEAFF.

The chain links TRBV28 to TRBJ1-1; TRBD1 is a possible D gene (5 bases). Germline V CDR1 and CDR2: MDHEN, SYDVKM. The ends were cut back, 2 bases at V and 0 bases at J, with 10 bases in the middle. The CDR3 is 15 amino acids. CDR3: CASSLPDSMNTEAFF. Written as DNA, the CDR3 is TGTGCCAGCAGTTTACCTGACAGCATGAACACTGAAGCTTTCTTT. The entire variable domain, with the rest obtained from reference TRBV28 and TRBJ1-1, is as follows: DVKVTQSSRYLVKRTGEKVFLECVQDMDHENMFWYRQDPGLGLRLIYFSYDVKMKEKGDIPEGYSVSREKKERFSLILESASTNQTSMYLCASSLPDSMNTEAFFGQGTRLTVV.

The V gene is TRBV5-6, the J gene TRBJ1-2, with D perhaps matching TRBD1 (5 bases). Trimming pared 2 bases from V and 7 bases from J, leaving 15 bases between. Looked up from germline, CDR1 is SGHDT and CDR2 is YYEEEE. CDR3 length equals 14 residues. The CDR3 nucleotides read TGTGCCAGCAGCTTCGGCAGGGTGGTAGGTGGCTACACCTTC. It translates to CASSFGRVVGGYTF.

This chain uses TRBV4-1 with TRBJ1-2; 7 nucleotides line up with TRBD1. The germline CDR1 and CDR2 sequences are MGHRA and YSYEKL. This CDR3 spans 13 amino acids. V was pared by 2 bases and J by 4 bases, with 1 base of the junction left unmatched. The CDR3 loop is CASSQTGVYGYTF. CDR3 sequence (DNA): TGCGCCAGCAGCCAAACAGGGGTCTATGGCTACACCTTC.

The chain uses TRBV19 and TRBJ1-5, with a tentative D call TRBD1 (5 bases). This CDR3 is 16 amino acids long. The germline CDR1 and CDR2 sequences are LNHDA and SQIVND (reference sequence). Deletions cut 7 bases from V and 5 bases from J, with 21 bases between. In DNA, the CDR3 is TGTGCCAGTAAGATATCGGGGGTAGGAGCGGATCAGCCCCAGCATTTT. This codes for CASKISGVGADQPQHF.

This clone has a single count. At one boundary the junction diverges from the germline segment, which might be a read error. The chain is built from TRBV7-2 and TRBJ2-7, with D perhaps given as TRBD1 or TRBD2 (7 bases each). Per the germline V gene, CDR1 is SGHTA and CDR2 is FQGNSA. The CDR3 is 14 amino acids. The CDR3 loop is CASSLALGGGASFF. The DNA of the CDR3 is TGTGCCAGCAGCTTAGCATTGGGAGGGGGCGCTTCATTTTTC.

The chain combines TRBV3-1 (or the pseudogene TRBV3-2) with TRBJ1-5; D gene unclear. The CDR3 runs to 15 residues. Trimming cost V 0 bases and J 5 bases, with 11 bases left between them. The germline CDR1 and CDR2 sequences are LGHDT and YNNKEL (reference sequence). The chain's CDR3 is CASSQDGISYQPQHF. The DNA for the CDR3 is TGTGCCAGCAGCCAAGATGGTATAAGTTATCAGCCCCAGCATTTT.